The 7 T cell receptor beta chains reported below all come from one sample, sequenced in a study of cytomegalovirus exposure and HLA in healthy donors. PCR was performed using 60 Vbeta and 13 Jbeta primers. Sequencing used immunoSEQ multiplex PCR; TCRdb keeps in-frame clones, though not all of them. Among some 150,000 clones listed, around 79% were seen once. The specimen was PBMCs. The source is a human donor in good health.

This sequence joins TRBV4-3 and TRBJ1-4; D might be TRBD1 (6 bases). The germline gives CDR1 LGHNA, CDR2 YSLEER. This CDR3 contains 15 residues. V lost 0 bases to trimming and J lost 5 bases, with 10 bases between them. The CDR3 loop is CASSQDGRGNEKLFF. CDR3 nucleotide sequence: TGCGCCAGCAGCCAAGATGGGAGGGGGAATGAAAAACTGTTTTTT.

The CDR3 sequence is CASSFGTSGRYNEQFF. CDR3 coding DNA: TGTGCCAGCAGTTTCGGGACTAGCGGGAGGTACAATGAGCAGTTCTTC. J is TRBJ2-1 and V is TRBV27; 15 bases line up with TRBD2. The trim removed 3 bases at V and 4 bases at J, leaving 1 base unmatched. CDR1 and CDR2 (germline): MNHEY, SMNVEV (reference sequence). The CDR3 consists of 16 residues.

The chain carries TRBV5-1 and TRBJ2-1; weak D call: TRBD2 (6 bases). The V end was cut by 1 base, the J end by 7 bases, with 15 bases between. The germline V gene encodes CDR1 SGHRS and CDR2 YFSETQ. This CDR3 region has 15 residues. CDR3 region: CASSLSGRGWNEQFF. The CDR3 coding sequence is TGCGCCAGCAGCTTGTCGGGACGGGGGTGGAATGAGCAGTTCTTC.

The chain links TRBV6-4 to TRBJ2-7; 11 nucleotides agree with TRBD2. CDR3 length equals 19 residues. Germline CDR1 and CDR2: MRHNA and SNTAGT. Trimming removed 6 bases from V and 0 bases from J; junction bases left unmatched: 16. This CDR3 is CASSQLLPGLAESSYEQYF. In nucleotides, the CDR3 is TGTGCCAGCAGCCAATTATTACCGGGACTAGCGGAGAGCTCCTACGAGCAGTACTTC.

The chain recombines TRBV18 with TRBJ2-5; the match to TRBD1 covers 7 bases. The V segment lost 1 base and the J segment 4 bases; nucleotides outside the gene matches: 9. The CDR3 is 16 residues long. Germline V gives CDR1 KGHSH, CDR2 LQKENI. The CDR3 sequence: CASSPRLRTGRETQYF. CDR3 in DNA: TGTGCCAGCTCACCACGACTTAGGACAGGACGAGAGACCCAGTACTTC. The entire variable domain, with the rest obtained from reference TRBV18 and TRBJ2-5, is as follows: NAGVMQNPRHLVRRRGQEARLRCSPMKGHSHVYWYRQLPEEGLKFMVYLQKENIIDESGMPKERFSAEFPKEGPSILRIQQVVRGDSAAYFCASSPRLRTGRETQYFGPGTRLLVL.

J is TRBJ1-6 and V is TRBV6-1; the D is unclear. This CDR3 is built from 14 residues. The germline V gene has CDR1 MNHNS and CDR2 SASEGT. Trimming stripped 6 bases from V and 6 bases from J, with 12 bases between. The CDR3 DNA reads TGTGCCAGCAGCCTAGAGATAGGTAATTCACCCCTCCACTTT. It specifies CASSLEIGNSPLHF.

This clone was observed a few times. The rearrangement joins TRBV28 to TRBJ2-5, with 8 bases fitting TRBD2. V lost 6 bases to trimming and J lost 5 bases; unmatched junction nucleotides: 8. The CDR3 is 14 amino acids. Germline loops: CDR1 MDHEN, CDR2 SYDVKM. CDR3 sequence: CASRRSREGETQYF. The CDR3 bases are TGTGCCAGCAGGCGCTCTCGGGAGGGGGAGACCCAGTACTTC.